This T cell receptor (gamma chain) was captured by sequencing in a study of γδ T cells in repeated Plasmodium falciparum infection. TCRdb repeated clone calling on the multiplex PCR reads with CATT. The profile covers roughly 5,000 gamma-chain clones, with nearly 3.5% appearing a single time and roughly 31% taken by the ten largest. The CDR3 extends over 14 amino acids. CDR1 EGSNGY and CDR2 YDSYNSKV come from the germline V gene. Bulk repertoires came from Vgamma9/Vdelta2+ or Vdelta2-negative gammadelta T cells flow-sorted from PBMC. This clone was observed a few times. The translation of this DNA and the TCRdb protein of a much larger clone differ at residue 3, probably owing to a read error; the protein shown here is translated from the DNA.

The clonotype originates from a pool of human donors (malaria-infected and uninfected, not separated). V gene TRGV2 combines with J gene TRGJ1 or TRGJ2. The sequenced sample was gamma-delta T cells from blood. CDR3 sequence reads: CAAWDGFYYYKKLF. The CDR3 nucleotides are TGTGCCGCCTGGGACGGTTTTTATTATTATAAGAAACTCTTT.